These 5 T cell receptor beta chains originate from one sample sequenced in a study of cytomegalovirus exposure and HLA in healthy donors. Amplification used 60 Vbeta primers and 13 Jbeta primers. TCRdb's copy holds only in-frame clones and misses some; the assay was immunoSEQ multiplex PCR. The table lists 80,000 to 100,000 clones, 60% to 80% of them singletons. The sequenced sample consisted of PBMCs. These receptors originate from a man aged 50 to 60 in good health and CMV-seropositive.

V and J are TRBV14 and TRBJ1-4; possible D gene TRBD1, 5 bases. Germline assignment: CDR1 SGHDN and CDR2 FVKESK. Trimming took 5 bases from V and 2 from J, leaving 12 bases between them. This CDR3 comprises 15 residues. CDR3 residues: CASSRGLVTNEKLFF. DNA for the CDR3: TGTGCCAGCAGCAGGGGTCTTGTGACTAATGAAAAACTGTTTTTT.

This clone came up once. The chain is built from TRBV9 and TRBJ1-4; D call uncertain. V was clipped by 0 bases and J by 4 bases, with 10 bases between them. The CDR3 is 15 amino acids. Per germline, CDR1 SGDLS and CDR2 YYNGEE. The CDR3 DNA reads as TGTGCCAGCAGCGTAGGAGGTCAGCTTAATGAAAAACTGTTTTTT. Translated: CASSVGGQLNEKLFF.

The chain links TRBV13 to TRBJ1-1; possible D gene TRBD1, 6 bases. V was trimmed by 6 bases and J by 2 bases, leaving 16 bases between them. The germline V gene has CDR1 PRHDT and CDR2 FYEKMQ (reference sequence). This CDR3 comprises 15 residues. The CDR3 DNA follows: TGTGCCAGCAGAGCCCTGGACAGCTATAACACTGAAGCTTTCTTT. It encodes CASRALDSYNTEAFF.

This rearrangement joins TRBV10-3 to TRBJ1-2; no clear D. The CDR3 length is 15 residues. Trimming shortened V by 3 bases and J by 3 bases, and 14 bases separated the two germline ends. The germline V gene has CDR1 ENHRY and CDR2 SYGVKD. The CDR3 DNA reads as TGTGCCATCAGTGATGCCGGGGAGCGAGACTATGGCTACACCTTC. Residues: CAISDAGERDYGYTF.

CDR3 amino acids: CASSLAAGGAWNTGELFF. DNA of the CDR3: TGTGCCAGCAGCTTAGCCGCGGGGGGGGCCTGGAACACCGGGGAGCTGTTTTTT. The chain uses TRBV11-1 and TRBJ2-2; TRBD2 matches 9 bases. J lost 1 base, V lost 0 bases, and 6 bases had no gene match. The CDR3 is made up of 18 amino acids. Germline V gene data show CDR1 as SGHAT and CDR2 as FQDESV (reference sequence).